Listed here is a single TCR beta chain. Participants had their cohort set by participant-reported clinical history. As handled by the study authors: The assay estimated nucleated cells by amplifying reference gene primers. TCRdb keeps only in-frame clones here, not all; method: immunoSEQ multiplex PCR. V, J and clone size are taken as reported in that table, and D and trimming were inferred from the DNA itself. The table lists around 220,000 clones, around 88% of them singletons. These data originate in a study of blood T cell repertoires in COVID-19. The CDR3 totals 20 residues. V lost 5 bases and J lost 4; bases outside the gene matches: 23. CDR1 is SEHNR, CDR2 FQNEAQ, per germline (reference sequence).

The chain employs TRBV7-9 and TRBJ2-1, with 7 bases identical to TRBD1. This sequence originates from a woman aged 45 to 65 with acute COVID-19. The specimen sequenced was PBMCs or T cells enriched from blood (not recorded which). DNA for the CDR3: TGTGCCAGCAGCAAACCAAGGACAGGCCAATTCGCCTGGGCGTACAATGAGCAGTTCTTC. This encodes CASSKPRTGQFAWAYNEQFF. Full variable domain (remainder filled in from reference TRBV7-9 and TRBJ2-1): DTGVSQNPRHKITKRGQNVTFRCDPISEHNRLYWYRQTLGQGPEFLTYFQNEAQLEKSRLLSDRFSAERPKGSFSTLEIQRTEQGDSAMYLCASSKPRTGQFAWAYNEQFFGPGTRLTVL.